This T cell receptor (beta chain) comes out of a study of beta chain features in type 1 diabetes. The germline V gene encodes CDR1 SGHNT and CDR2 YYREEE (reference sequence). V was trimmed by 4 bases and J by 1 base, leaving 14 bases between them. The CDR3 loop spans 16 amino acids. The collection from each donor was one heparinised blood draw averaging about 116 mL. Expressed TCRB transcripts were sequenced, since all the RNA that had been isolated was reverse transcribed. Profiling relied on immunoSEQ multiplex PCR, and the TCRdb table lists in-frame clones only, not all of them. The sample includes about 190,000 clones, under 9.5% seen only once; the top ten take 0.5% to 0.55%. Findings and caveats of the study: TCRB CDR3s were moderately but significantly shorter in Type 1 diabetes patients in all four CD4+ subsets.

With respect to this clone: No antigen is known for it.

V gene TRBV5-4 combines with J gene TRBJ2-2; D uncertain. The clonotype originates from a man aged 18 to 30 with type 1 diabetes. Sequencing was done on a sample of central memory CD4+ T cells from blood. The CDR3 DNA is TGTGCCAGCAGCGCCCTACCTACTGAGAACACCGGGGAGCTGTTTTTT. It yields the protein CASSALPTENTGELFF.